This T cell receptor beta chain comes out of a study of shared clonotypes between healthy human individuals. The germline gives CDR1 MDHEN, CDR2 SYDVKM. This CDR3 is built from 16 residues. Trimming shortened V by 2 bases and J by 3 bases, and 14 bases separated the two germline ends. Clones were read by immunoSEQ multiplex PCR, and TCRdb kept only the in-frame ones, dropping some. Of roughly 2.6 million clones listed, more than 90% are singletons. This chain connects TRBV28 to TRBJ1-5; tentative D call: TRBD1 (6 bases). The specimen sequenced was naive CD4+ T cells sorted from blood. Subset: CD45RA+ positively selected. The sequence came from a man aged 18 to 30 in good health. The chain's CDR3 is CASSLQSRGNNQPQHF. DNA of the CDR3: TGTGCCAGCAGTTTACAGTCCAGGGGAAACAATCAGCCCCAGCATTTT. Full variable domain (rest looked up from reference TRBV28 and TRBJ1-5): DVKVTQSSRYLVKRTGEKVFLECVQDMDHENMFWYRQDPGLGLRLIYFSYDVKMKEKGDIPEGYSVSREKKERFSLILESASTNQTSMYLCASSLQSRGNNQPQHFGDGTRLSIL.